This T cell receptor beta chain was obtained from a study of blood T cell repertoires in COVID-19. Across the study: The samples span acute and convalescent COVID-19 from the United States, Italy and Spain. From T cells, B-cell-depleted T cells, or PBMCs came the material, which was cDNA or gDNA.

This clone was recorded a few times. In the original workflow: For nucleated cells, counts were estimated from reference gene primer amplification. This table comes from immunoSEQ multiplex PCR, and its TCRdb copy is limited to in-frame clones, with some not included. V, J and clone size reflect that table, while D and trimming were determined from the DNA. The sample includes roughly 150,000 clones, about 80% seen only once; the top ten take 7.5% to 8.5%. Germline CDR1 SGHTA, CDR2 FQGTGA. The CDR3 is 13 amino acids. Trimming took off 6 bases at V and 0 bases at J, with 5 bases between the two ends. The source is a human donor in a cohort sampled during active COVID-19. The sample taken for sequencing was peripheral blood. The rearrangement uses TRBV7-3 and TRBJ2-2; D ambiguous. The CDR3 sequence: CASRSTNTGELFF. CDR3 coding DNA: TGTGCCAGCAGATCCACGAACACCGGGGAGCTGTTTTTT.